Below are 8 T cell receptor beta chains sequenced from a single sample in a study of spatial heterogeneity in lung cancer. Regarding time point: sample taken at primary tumor resection. Frozen PBMC, nontumor lung or tumor provided whole RNA, which was sequenced unsorted. TCRdb recomputed calls from the 5' RACE reads with MiXCR, one row per CDR3 protein. Seen here are about 22,000 distinct CDR3 sequences, 4.6% observed once, and the top ten hold approximately 30%. The material was PBMCs, obtained at surgery. These receptor sequences come from a male donor with early-stage non-small cell lung cancer.

This clonotype was found many times. J is TRBJ1-6 and V is TRBV30; 7 bases fit TRBD1. The CDR3 loop spans 14 amino acids. The germline V gene encodes CDR1 GTSNPN and CDR2 SVGIG (reference sequence). V was pared by 5 bases and J by 7 bases, with 8 bases of the junction left unmatched. The CDR3 protein is CAWDRDSKNSPLHF. The CDR3 DNA follows: TGTGCCTGGGACCGGGACAGTAAGAATTCACCCCTCCACTTT.

This clonotype has at least ten counts. V usage is TRBV29-1 and J usage is TRBJ1-4; 7 bases align to TRBD1. The V and J ends lost 4 bases and 8 bases, in that order; junction bases with no gene match: 7. The CDR3 covers 13 residues. Germline V gene sequence: CDR1 SQVTM, CDR2 ANQGSEA. Written as DNA, the CDR3 is TGCAGCGTTGTGAAGGGGGCAGAGGAAAAACTGTTTTTT. Translated, it gives CSVVKGAEEKLFF.

This clonotype was seen repeatedly, ten times or more. The chain recombines TRBV12-3 or TRBV12-4 with TRBJ2-1, with a weak D call TRBD2 (6 bases). Trimming removed 8 bases at V and 7 bases at J, with 18 bases between. The CDR3 covers 14 residues. CDR3 amino acids: CASASSGLLNEQFF. In DNA form, the CDR3 reads TGTGCCAGCGCCTCGTCGGGACTTCTGAATGAGCAGTTCTTC.

This clonotype was picked up many times. The rearrangement links TRBV25-1 to TRBJ1-5; 8 bases agree with TRBD1. This CDR3 contains 15 residues. Per germline, CDR1 MGHDK and CDR2 SYGVNS. V lost 5 bases, J lost 4 bases, and 7 bases stayed unmatched. The DNA of the CDR3 is TGTGCCAGCAGTTCTACAGGGGGAGAGAATCAGCCCCAGCATTTT. The encoded protein is CASSSTGGENQPQHF.

This clonotype was counted ten times or more. The chain uses TRBV2 and TRBJ2-7, with a possible D match to TRBD1 (5 bases). Germline values: CDR1 SNHLY, CDR2 FYNNEI. CDR3 length equals 12 residues. V was cut by 5 bases and J by 4 bases, with 9 bases left in between. CDR3 in amino acids: CASSPQDYEQYF. In DNA, the CDR3 is TGTGCCAGCAGTCCACAGGATTACGAGCAGTACTTC.

This clonotype was detected many times. V and J are TRBV29-1 and TRBJ2-7; D may correspond to TRBD1 or TRBD2 (6 bases each). CDR1 SQVTM and CDR2 ANQGSEA come from the germline V gene. The CDR3 consists of 15 residues. Deletions cut 2 bases from V and 5 bases from J, with 19 bases between. The chain's CDR3 is CSVEIVGGGDHEQYF. CDR3 nucleotides: TGCAGCGTTGAAATTGTTGGAGGGGGTGACCACGAGCAGTACTTC.

This clonotype appeared many times. This rearrangement joins TRBV7-9 to TRBJ1-4, with no clear D. Per germline, CDR1 SEHNR and CDR2 FQNEAQ (reference sequence). This CDR3 is built from 13 residues. Trimming removed 2 bases from V and 1 base from J, with 2 bases in between. CDR3 in DNA: TGTGCCAGCAGCTTATTAACTAATGAAAAACTGTTTTTT. Translating gives CASSLLTNEKLFF.

This clonotype came up many times. CDR3 DNA: TGTGCCAGCAGCCCTCCCCAGGGGAGCGGGGGGTCAAAGTTCTTC. Its translation: CASSPPQGSGGSKFF. The chain links TRBV7-3 to TRBJ2-1, with 9 bases aligning to TRBD2. CDR3 length equals 15 residues. With V trimmed by 5 bases and J by 14 bases, 16 bases remained unmatched. Per germline, CDR1 SGHTA and CDR2 FQGTGA.